This TCR beta chain appears in the sequencing data of a study of blood T cell repertoires in COVID-19. Study summary: Italy, Spain and the United States were the sources of the convalescent and acute COVID-19 samples.

The V segment lost 4 bases and the J segment 2 bases; nucleotides outside the gene matches: 4. The CDR3 is 15 residues long. Germline V gene lookup returns CDR1 SEHNR and CDR2 FQNEAQ (reference sequence). In this sample, this clone turned up once. The data were produced by immunoSEQ multiplex PCR, yet TCRdb's version contains in-frame clones alone and is incomplete. Of around 130,000 clones listed, roughly 90% are singletons. It was during active infection that Seattle patients were enrolled and then longitudinally followed. The receptor's source is a man in his sixties with COVID-19, enrolled during active disease. The specimen was peripheral blood. The V call is TRBV7-9, the J call TRBJ2-3; 9 bases agree with TRBD2. DNA for the CDR3: TGTGCCAGCAGCTCGGTAGCGGGAGCCACAGATACGCAGTATTTT. As protein: CASSSVAGATDTQYF.